The 14 T cell receptor beta chains presented below share a single source sample, sequenced in a study of cytomegalovirus exposure and HLA in healthy donors. In the PCR, 60 Vbeta and 13 Jbeta primers were used. Clones were read by immunoSEQ multiplex PCR, and TCRdb kept only the in-frame ones, dropping some. Here the sample spans around 130,000 clones, 78% being singletons. Sequenced input: PBMCs. Receptors originate from a woman aged 18-29 years in good health and CMV-seronegative.

This clone was seen just once. The rearrangement uses TRBV10-3 and TRBJ2-2; 8 nucleotides align to TRBD1. Looked up from germline, CDR1 is ENHRY and CDR2 is SYGVKD. V was clipped by 11 bases and J by 0 bases; unmatched bases: 8. The CDR3 extends over 15 amino acids. CDR3 DNA sequence: TGTGCCTCCTATCAGGGGGCTCCGAACACCGGGGAGCTGTTTTTT. This translates into CASYQGAPNTGELFF.

The chain uses TRBV4-1 and TRBJ2-1; 14 nucleotides match TRBD2. The V gene's germline CDR1 is MGHRA and CDR2 YSYEKL. V shed 4 bases and J 5 bases; nucleotides not matched to a gene: 1. The CDR3 consists of 15 residues. CDR3 protein: CASSPGLAGDNEQFF. The DNA for the CDR3 is TGCGCCAGCAGCCCGGGACTAGCGGGGGACAATGAGCAGTTCTTC.

The J gene is TRBJ2-7, the V gene TRBV10-3; 7 positions match TRBD1. CDR3 size: 13 residues. Germline V gene lookup returns CDR1 ENHRY and CDR2 SYGVKD. V lost 6 bases and J lost 2; bases outside the gene matches: 4. Here the CDR3 DNA reads TGTGCCATCAGAGGACAGGAGGCCTACGAGCAGTACTTC. It yields the protein CAIRGQEAYEQYF.

The CDR3 spells CASSLGSSGSGGETQYF. CDR3 coding DNA: TGTGCCAGCAGCTTAGGCTCTAGCGGGAGTGGAGGGGAGACCCAGTACTTC. This sequence joins TRBV7-6 and TRBJ2-5, with TRBD2 identical over 10 bases. This CDR3 is 17 amino acids long. Per the germline V gene, CDR1 is SGHVS and CDR2 is FNYEAQ. V lost 1 base and J lost 5; bases outside the gene matches: 10.

Regarding this clone: One end of the junction fails to match germline, which may point to a read error. The chain employs TRBV2 and TRBJ2-7; TRBD2 matches 8 bases. CDR1 and CDR2 from the germline V gene are SNHLY and FYNNEI. The CDR3 covers 13 residues. The CDR3 protein is CASRGLLADHTSF. CDR3 coding DNA: TGTGCCAGTAGGGGACTACTAGCGGACCACACTTCCTTC.

This clone was detected a few times. The chain combines TRBV9 with TRBJ1-3; 9 nucleotides line up with TRBD1. The germline V gene encodes CDR1 SGDLS and CDR2 YYNGEE. This CDR3 is built from 15 residues. The J segment lost 1 base and the V segment lost 4 bases, leaving 3 bases of the junction unmatched. CDR3 DNA: TGTGCCAGCAGCTTAGGACAGGGGTCTGGAAACACCATATATTTT. Translating gives CASSLGQGSGNTIYF.

This clone has more than one count but fewer than ten. The CDR3 reads CASSLSSGTEYGYTF. CDR3 DNA sequence: TGTGCCAGCAGTTTATCATCCGGGACAGAATATGGCTACACCTTC. This rearrangement joins TRBV28 to TRBJ1-2, with 7 bases lining up with TRBD1. Trimming cost V 1 base and J 5 bases; bases outside gene matches: 7. Germline-derived CDR1 and CDR2 are MDHEN and SYDVKM. The CDR3 length is 15 residues.

V is TRBV6-5 and J is TRBJ1-5; no clear D. This CDR3 region has 12 residues. V gave up 6 bases and J gave up 4 bases, with 7 bases separating them. Germline CDR1 is MNHEY and CDR2 is SVGAGI. The CDR3 reads CASRSPNQPQHF. CDR3 bases: TGTGCCAGCAGGTCCCCTAATCAGCCCCAGCATTTT.

This clone was seen a handful of times. This chain connects TRBV5-1 to TRBJ1-1; D is unclear. Germline CDR1 SGHRS, CDR2 YFSETQ. With 0 bases removed from V and 4 bases from J, the gap between germline ends came to 10 bases. The CDR3 consists of 14 residues. The CDR3 DNA reads TGCGCCAGCAGCTTGGGCGCCCCGGGCACTGAAGCTTTCTTT. Its protein is CASSLGAPGTEAFF.

Here the CDR3 reads CSVREGGMNTEAFF. CDR3 nucleotides: TGCAGCGTTCGGGAGGGGGGGATGAACACTGAAGCTTTCTTT. The V call is TRBV29-1, the J call TRBJ1-1, with a possible D match to TRBD1 (6 bases). This CDR3 has 14 amino acids. The germline CDR1 and CDR2 sequences are SQVTM and ANQGSEA. V shed 5 bases and J shed 0 bases, with 13 bases lying between them.

V and J are TRBV25-1 and TRBJ2-1; TRBD2 might be the D (6 bases). CDR1 and CDR2 from the germline V gene are MGHDK and SYGVNS. CDR3 length equals 13 residues. The ends were cut back, 3 bases at V and 5 bases at J, with 8 bases in the middle. CDR3 residues: CASSDSGHNEQFF. The CDR3 nucleotides are TGTGCCAGCAGTGATAGCGGCCACAATGAGCAGTTCTTC.

The rearrangement joins TRBV6-5 to TRBJ2-5; 10 nucleotides agree with TRBD2. The J call may be incorrect, as the DNA end agrees better with TRBJ2-7. There are 13 residues in the CDR3. The germline gives CDR1 MNHEY, CDR2 SVGAGI. CDR3 loop: CASRRTSGYEQYF. CDR3 bases: TGTGCCAGCAGGCGGACTAGCGGCTACGAGCAGTACTTC.

V is TRBV15 and J is TRBJ2-3; 11 nucleotides align to TRBD2. V lost 2 bases to trimming and J lost 1 base; unmatched junction nucleotides: 2. CDR1 is LNHNV, CDR2 YYDKDF, per germline (reference sequence). The CDR3 is 16 amino acids. The CDR3 loop is CATSRLAGGGTDTQYF. The CDR3 nucleotides read TGTGCCACCAGCAGACTAGCGGGAGGCGGCACAGATACGCAGTATTTT.

The gene calls are TRBV30 and TRBJ1-5, with D hard to call. The length of the CDR3 is 13 residues. Trimming took 2 bases from V and 7 from J, leaving 12 bases between them. In germline, CDR1 is GTSNPN, CDR2 SVGIG (reference sequence). CDR3 loop: CAWSSQVEQPQHF. The CDR3 DNA reads TGTGCCTGGAGTTCTCAGGTAGAACAGCCCCAGCATTTT.